This passage covers 29 T cell receptor beta chains from one sample sequenced in a study of CD8 T cells in Susac syndrome. A quantity of roughly 0.5 to 1 ug RNA underwent reverse transcription using random hexamers. TCRdb independently ran MiXCR on the immunoSEQ multiplex PCR reads; one entry per CDR3 protein. The sample lists fewer than 150,000 distinct CDR3 sequences; nearly 95% were seen once. Sequenced: CD4+ T cells from PBMCs. These receptors originate from a human donor in good health.

The rearrangement uses TRBV19 and TRBJ2-7, with TRBD1 matching over 9 bases. The CDR3 is made up of 14 amino acids. Trimming cost V 6 bases and J 5 bases; bases outside gene matches: 8. Germline V gene data show CDR1 as LNHDA and CDR2 as SQIVND (reference sequence). The CDR3 protein is CASSRRTGVDEQYF. Here the CDR3 DNA reads TGTGCCAGTAGCCGCCGGACAGGGGTGGACGAGCAGTACTTC.

The chain uses TRBV7-9 and TRBJ2-7; D may be TRBD2 (5 bases). Trimming pared 1 base from V and 13 bases from J, leaving 11 bases between. Germline values: CDR1 SEHNR, CDR2 FQNEAQ (reference sequence). The CDR3 is 11 amino acids. Written as DNA, the CDR3 is TGTGCCAGCAGCTTAGGTGGAGGAGTATACTTC. It translates to CASSLGGGVYF.

To note about this clonotype: Sequence at one end of the junction differs from germline and may be a read error. The V call is TRBV4-1, the J call TRBJ1-5, with D perhaps TRBD1 (5 bases). Germline V gives CDR1 MGHRA, CDR2 YSYEKL. The CDR3 contains 16 residues. This CDR3 is CASSQDRLLSNQPQHF. For the CDR3, the DNA is TGCGCCAGCAGTCAAGACAGACTGCTTAGCAATCAGCCCCAGCATTTT.

The rearrangement joins TRBV3-1 to TRBJ2-7; 7 bases align to TRBD1. Germline CDR1 and CDR2: LGHDT and YNNKEL (reference sequence). Trimming took 3 bases from V and 3 from J; bases not matched to a gene: 2. The CDR3 is made up of 13 amino acids. As DNA, the CDR3 is TGTGCCAGCAGCCATGGGACAGACTACGAGCAGTACTTC. It codes for CASSHGTDYEQYF.

This chain joins TRBV5-1 and TRBJ2-6, with D uncertain. Germline V gene lookup returns CDR1 SGHRS and CDR2 YFSETQ. The CDR3 consists of 16 residues. Deletions cut 2 bases from V and 4 bases from J, with 13 bases between. The CDR3 DNA reads as TGCGCCAGCAGCTTCGGCCACTCCATGGGGGCCAACGTCCTGACTTTC. Translation gives CASSFGHSMGANVLTF.

The J gene is TRBJ2-1, the V gene TRBV6-1; 10 bases are a match to TRBD2. With 1 base clipped from V and 9 bases from J, the junction kept 9 bases outside the gene matches. CDR3 length: 16 amino acids. Per the germline V gene, CDR1 is MNHNS and CDR2 is SASEGT. CDR3 sequence reads: CASSEEGLAGAAEQFF. The CDR3 DNA follows: TGTGCCAGCAGTGAAGAAGGCCTAGCGGGAGCAGCTGAGCAGTTCTTC.

The chain is built from TRBV7-2 and TRBJ2-3; 7 nucleotides match TRBD2. This CDR3 comprises 16 residues. Germline V gene lookup returns CDR1 SGHTA and CDR2 FQGNSA. V gave up 0 bases and J gave up 3 bases; unmatched junction bases: 6. The CDR3 DNA reads as TGTGCCAGCAGCTTAGCAGCGGGATGGGGGACAGATACGCAGTATTTT. The encoded protein is CASSLAAGWGTDTQYF.

This chain connects TRBV2 to TRBJ1-5; D is perhaps TRBD1 (5 bases). V was cut by 0 bases and J by 10 bases, with 16 bases left in between. The CDR3 extends over 15 amino acids. Per the germline V gene, CDR1 is SNHLY and CDR2 is FYNNEI. CDR3 nucleotide sequence: TGTGCCAGCAGTGAAGCGCTTCGGCGGGGGTCACCCCAGCATTTT. Residues: CASSEALRRGSPQHF.

The rearrangement uses TRBV19 and TRBJ2-2; a possible D gene is TRBD2 (6 bases). V was pared by 2 bases and J by 5 bases, with 18 bases between. The CDR3 has 17 residues. The germline CDR1 and CDR2 sequences are LNHDA and SQIVND (reference sequence). This chain's CDR3 is CASSIPRGSGATGELFF. The CDR3 coding sequence is TGTGCCAGTAGTATACCTCGAGGTAGCGGAGCGACCGGGGAGCTGTTTTTT.

The chain uses TRBV29-1 and TRBJ2-7; D might be TRBD1 (7 bases). V dropped 6 bases and J dropped 2 bases, with 17 bases sitting between them. CDR1 and CDR2 (germline): SQVTM, ANQGSEA. The CDR3 extends over 14 amino acids. CDR3 protein: CSVRAGQTTYEQYF. The DNA of the CDR3 is TGCAGCGTACGTGCGGGACAGACAACCTACGAGCAGTACTTC.

This clonotype was observed a handful of times. This chain links TRBV6-1 with TRBJ1-1; TRBD1 matches 9 bases. Germline assignment: CDR1 MNHNS and CDR2 SASEGT. Trimming took 11 bases from V and 4 from J; bases not matched to a gene: 8. The CDR3 loop spans 13 amino acids. DNA for the CDR3: TGTGCCGGTGGACAGGGGCAACCCACTGAAGCTTTCTTT. Translating gives CAGGQGQPTEAFF.

V is TRBV20-1 and J is TRBJ2-4; unclear D gene. The germline V gene encodes CDR1 DFQATT and CDR2 SNEGSKA (reference sequence). V lost 4 bases and J 3 bases, leaving 7 bases between the germline ends. The CDR3 covers 12 residues. The CDR3 DNA reads as TGCAGTGCTACCGGGTTCAAAAACATTCAGTACTTC. Translation: CSATGFKNIQYF.

V is TRBV3-1 and J is TRBJ2-7, with D hard to call. The V gene lost 0 bases and the J gene lost 2 bases, with 23 bases spanning the gap. Germline V gene lookup returns CDR1 LGHDT and CDR2 YNNKEL (reference sequence). The CDR3 is 19 residues long. CDR3: CASSQDAHHSGALPYEQYF. CDR3 DNA: TGTGCCAGCAGCCAAGACGCCCATCACTCAGGAGCCCTCCCCTACGAGCAGTACTTC.

The chain combines TRBV3-1 with TRBJ2-3, with 13 bases fitting TRBD2. From germline, CDR1 is LGHDT and CDR2 YNNKEL (reference sequence). This CDR3 is built from 17 residues. With 4 bases clipped from V and 1 base from J, the junction kept 5 bases outside the gene matches. DNA of the CDR3: TGTGCCAGCAGCCTCAGGGGACTAGCGGGGCGCACAGATACGCAGTATTTT. Translation gives CASSLRGLAGRTDTQYF.

J is TRBJ2-6 and V is TRBV3-1, with a tentative D call TRBD2 (6 bases). Trimming pared 4 bases from V and 1 base from J, leaving 14 bases between. The CDR3 extends over 17 amino acids. CDR1 is LGHDT and CDR2 is YNNKEL in the germline V gene (reference sequence). CDR3 in DNA: TGTGCCAGCAGCCCAAGTAGCGGTAGTTCTGGGGCCAACGTCCTGACTTTC. It specifies CASSPSSGSSGANVLTF.

The rearrangement uses TRBV7-9 and TRBJ1-5, with unresolved D. Trimming took off 3 bases at V and 6 bases at J, with 15 bases between the two ends. The CDR3 length is 15 residues. CDR1 is SEHNR and CDR2 is FQNEAQ in the germline V gene (reference sequence). This CDR3 reads CASSLGDIGSQPQHF. The CDR3 nucleotides read TGTGCCAGCAGCTTGGGCGATATAGGGAGTCAGCCCCAGCATTTT.

This clonotype was observed once. The rearrangement joins TRBV18 to TRBJ2-1; 7 bases agree with TRBD1. The V gene's germline CDR1 is KGHSH and CDR2 LQKENI. The CDR3 is 15 residues long. V shed 2 bases, J shed 8 bases, and the junction held 9 bases outside the gene matches. The CDR3 region is CASSPFKQGTDEQFF. Here the CDR3 DNA reads TGTGCCAGCTCACCATTCAAACAGGGGACCGATGAGCAGTTCTTC.

V usage is TRBV3-1 and J usage is TRBJ2-7; the D gene is possibly TRBD2 (5 bases). V was cut by 2 bases and J by 7 bases, with 9 bases left in between. The CDR3 covers 12 residues. Germline loops: CDR1 LGHDT, CDR2 YNNKEL (reference sequence). CDR3 sequence: CASSQRSGEQYF. DNA of the CDR3: TGTGCCAGCAGCCAAAGGTCGGGAGAGCAGTACTTC.

The chain has TRBV2 and TRBJ2-2, with 7 bases aligning to TRBD1. This CDR3 contains 13 residues. V gave up 6 bases and J gave up 5 bases; unmatched junction bases: 3. The germline gives CDR1 SNHLY, CDR2 FYNNEI. The CDR3 coding sequence is TGTGCCAGCAGGTCACAGGGGACCGGGGAGCTGTTTTTT. Encoded protein: CASRSQGTGELFF.

For this clonotype: One end of the junction is discordant with germline, which a read error may explain. CDR3 amino acids: CASREDSTVDEQYF. CDR3 bases: TGTGCCAGCAGAGAAGACAGTACCGTAGACGAGCAGTACTTC. The V call is TRBV2, the J call TRBJ2-7; TRBD1 is a possible D gene (5 bases). CDR1 and CDR2 from the germline V gene are SNHLY and FYNNEI. This CDR3 comprises 14 residues.

The V call is TRBV12-3 or TRBV12-4, the J call TRBJ2-5, with TRBD1 matching over 8 bases. V gave up 5 bases and J gave up 4 bases; unmatched junction bases: 6. This CDR3 comprises 14 residues. CDR3 protein: CASSEDRARETQYF. DNA of the CDR3: TGTGCCAGCAGTGAGGACAGGGCTCGAGAGACCCAGTACTTC.

V usage is TRBV28 and J usage is TRBJ2-7; D is uncertain. The CDR3 loop spans 12 amino acids. V was pared by 6 bases and J by 2 bases, with 8 bases between. Germline V gives CDR1 MDHEN, CDR2 SYDVKM. The CDR3 region is CASSLYAYEQYF. The CDR3 nucleotides are TGTGCCAGCAGCCTTTACGCCTACGAGCAGTACTTC.

This chain uses TRBV6-2 or TRBV6-3 with TRBJ2-2; the match to TRBD2 covers 13 bases. CDR3 size: 17 residues. The junction had 9 bases not matched to a gene; V was cut back by 8 bases and J by 3 bases. Germline lookup yields CDR1 MNHEY and CDR2 SVGEGT. In DNA form, the CDR3 reads TGTGCCAGCTCGACCGCAGGACTAGCGGGAGACACCGGGGAGCTGTTTTTT. Translating gives CASSTAGLAGDTGELFF.

The chain combines TRBV29-1 with TRBJ1-1, with a weak D call TRBD1 (5 bases). Germline V gene lookup returns CDR1 SQVTM and CDR2 ANQGSEA. The CDR3 length is 13 residues. Trimming cost V 6 bases and J 3 bases, with 14 bases left between them. As DNA, the CDR3 is TGCAGCGTGAATGGGGGAGGGGACACTGAAGCTTTCTTT. Amino acids: CSVNGGGDTEAFF.

The J gene is TRBJ1-2, the V gene TRBV19; possibly TRBD1 for D (6 bases). CDR3 size: 12 residues. Trimming stripped 9 bases from V and 8 bases from J, with 16 bases between. The germline CDR1 and CDR2 sequences are LNHDA and SQIVND (reference sequence). The CDR3: CASSDGGQGYTF. CDR3 in DNA: TGTGCCAGCTCAGACGGGGGGCAAGGCTACACCTTC.

This clonotype was detected only once. The chain uses TRBV2 and TRBJ2-1; the D gene is possibly TRBD2 (6 bases). There are 12 residues in the CDR3. Germline V CDR1 and CDR2: SNHLY, FYNNEI. V gave up 3 bases and J gave up 12 bases, with 12 bases separating them. CDR3 protein: CASSEGEAVQFF. Written as DNA, the CDR3 is TGTGCCAGCAGTGAGGGGGAGGCAGTGCAGTTCTTC. The whole variable domain, filled in from reference TRBV2 and TRBJ2-1, reads EPEVTQTPSHQVTQMGQEVILRCVPISNHLYFYWYRQILGQKVEFLVSFYNNEISEKSEIFDDQFSVERPDGSNFTLKIRSTKLEDSAMYFCASSEGEAVQFFGPGTRLTVL.

The rearrangement links TRBV27 to TRBJ2-7; D unresolved. Per the germline V gene, CDR1 is MNHEY and CDR2 is SMNVEV (reference sequence). The CDR3 loop spans 13 amino acids. V gave up 6 bases and J gave up 5 bases, with 14 bases separating them. The CDR3 DNA reads as TGTGCCAGCAGACCCCGGTTGACGGACGAGCAGTACTTC. This encodes CASRPRLTDEQYF.

This clonotype has only one observation. This chain connects TRBV28 to TRBJ2-3; D uncertain. Deletions cut 5 bases from V and 9 bases from J, with 12 bases between. Germline V lookup: CDR1 MDHEN, CDR2 SYDVKM. The CDR3 loop spans 12 amino acids. This chain's CDR3 is CASSPLPETQYF. The CDR3 DNA follows: TGTGCCAGCAGTCCCCTTCCGGAGACGCAGTATTTT.

The chain joins TRBV3-1 to TRBJ2-5; 10 positions match TRBD1. The CDR3 extends over 14 amino acids. From germline, CDR1 is LGHDT and CDR2 YNNKEL (reference sequence). The junction had 6 bases not matched to a gene; V was cut back by 4 bases and J by 7 bases. The CDR3 DNA reads TGTGCCAGCAGCCGCGGGACAGGGGTTGGGACCCAGTACTTC. Its protein is CASSRGTGVGTQYF.